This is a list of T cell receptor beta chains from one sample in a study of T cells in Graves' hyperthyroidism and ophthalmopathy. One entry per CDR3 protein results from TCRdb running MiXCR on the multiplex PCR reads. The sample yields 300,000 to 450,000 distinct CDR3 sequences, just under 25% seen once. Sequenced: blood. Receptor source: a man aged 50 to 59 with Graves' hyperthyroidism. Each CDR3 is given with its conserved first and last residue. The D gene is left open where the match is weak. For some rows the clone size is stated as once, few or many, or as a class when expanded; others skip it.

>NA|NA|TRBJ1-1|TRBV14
CASSQWRANEAFF
TGTGCCAGCAGCCAATGGAGGGCCAATGAAGCTTTCTTT
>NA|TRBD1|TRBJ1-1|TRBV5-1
CASSLRDRDRMNTEAFF
TGCGCCAGCAGCTTGAGGGACAGGGACCGTATGAACACTGAAGCTTTCTTT
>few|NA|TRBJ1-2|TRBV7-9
CASSLAGLTNYGYTF
TGTGCCAGCAGCTTAGCCGGGCTGACTAACTATGGCTACACCTTC
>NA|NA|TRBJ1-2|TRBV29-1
CSVDRDHGYTF
TGCAGCGTTGACAGGGATCATGGCTACACCTTC
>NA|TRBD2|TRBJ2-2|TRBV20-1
CSARALAGGTGELFF
TGCAGTGCTAGAGCTCTAGCGGGAGGCACCGGGGAGCTGTTTTTT
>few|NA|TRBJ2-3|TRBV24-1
CATSDRQPGDHTQYF
TGTGCCACCAGTGACCGTCAGCCAGGAGATCATACGCAGTATTTT
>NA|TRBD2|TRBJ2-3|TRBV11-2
CASSLEYSGSTDTQYF
TGTGCCAGCAGCTTAGAATATAGCGGGAGCACAGATACGCAGTATTTT
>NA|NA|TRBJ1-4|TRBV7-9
CASSSGLSPGKLFF
TGTGCCAGCAGCTCGGGCCTCTCCCCGGGAAAACTGTTTTTT
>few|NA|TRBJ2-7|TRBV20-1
CSATDRTYEQYF
TGCAGTGCCACCGACAGGACCTACGAGCAGTACTTC
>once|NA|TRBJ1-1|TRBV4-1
CASSQDQGGGLEAFF
TGCGCCAGCAGCCAAGATCAAGGGGGGGGGCTTGAAGCTTTCTTT
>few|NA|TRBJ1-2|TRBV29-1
CSVDQGLGYTF
TGCAGCGTTGACCAGGGGCTTGGCTACACCTTC
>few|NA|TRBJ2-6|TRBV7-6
CATLGGTGANVLTF
TGTGCCACCTTGGGGGGTACTGGGGCCAACGTCCTGACTTTC
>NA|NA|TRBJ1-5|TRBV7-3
CASSYSKRGQPQHF
TGTGCCAGCAGTTACTCGAAACGGGGTCAGCCCCAGCATTTT
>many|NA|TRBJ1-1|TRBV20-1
CSARNRTQNTEAFF
TGCAGTGCTAGAAATCGGACCCAAAACACTGAAGCTTTCTTT
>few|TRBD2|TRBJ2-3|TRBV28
CASSPGTSGRDSTDTQYF
TGTGCCAGCAGTCCCGGGACTAGCGGGAGGGATAGCACAGATACGCAGTATTTT
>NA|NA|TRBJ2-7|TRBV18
CASSPSGTEQYF
TGTGCCAGCTCACCATCGGGGACCGAGCAGTACTTC
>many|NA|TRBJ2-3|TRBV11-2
CASSPYVGFSTDTQYF
TGTGCCAGCAGCCCCTACGTGGGATTTAGCACAGATACGCAGTATTTT
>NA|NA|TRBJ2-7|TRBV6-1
CASSEGVASAFYEQYF
TGTGCCAGCAGTGAAGGGGTGGCGTCAGCCTTCTACGAGCAGTACTTC
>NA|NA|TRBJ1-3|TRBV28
CASAMGTNSGNTIYF
TGTGCCAGCGCCATGGGGACGAACTCTGGAAACACCATATATTTT
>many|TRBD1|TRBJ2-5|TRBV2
CASRGQGREPQYF
TGTGCCAGCAGGGGACAGGGAAGGGAACCCCAGTACTTC
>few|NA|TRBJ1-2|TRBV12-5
CASGHRAYGYTF
TGTGCTAGTGGTCACAGGGCATATGGCTACACCTTC
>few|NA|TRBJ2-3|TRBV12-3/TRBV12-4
CASSQTGVVADTQYF
TGTGCCAGCAGTCAGACGGGAGTCGTTGCAGATACGCAGTATTTT
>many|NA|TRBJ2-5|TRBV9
CASSVNTQETQYF
TGTGCCAGCAGCGTAAACACCCAAGAGACCCAGTACTTC
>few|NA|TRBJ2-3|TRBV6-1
CASSPNLADTQYF
TGTGCCAGCAGTCCGAATCTAGCAGATACGCAGTATTTT
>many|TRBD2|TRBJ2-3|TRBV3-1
CASSQDRTSVAQYF
TGTGCCAGCAGCCAAGACCGGACTAGCGTCGCGCAGTATTTT
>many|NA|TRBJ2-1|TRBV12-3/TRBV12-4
CASSFGVGSYNEQFF
TGTGCCAGCAGTTTCGGGGTGGGCTCCTACAATGAGCAGTTCTTC
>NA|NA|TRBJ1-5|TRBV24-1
CATSEPDNQPQHF
TGTGCCACCAGTGAACCTGACAATCAGCCCCAGCATTTT
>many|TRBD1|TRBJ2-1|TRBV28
CASSGRTGGNEQFF
TGTGCCAGCAGTGGAAGGACAGGGGGCAATGAGCAGTTCTTC
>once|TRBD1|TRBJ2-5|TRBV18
CASSPIYRQGEGETQYF
TGTGCCAGCTCACCGATTTACCGACAGGGAGAGGGAGAGACCCAGTACTTC
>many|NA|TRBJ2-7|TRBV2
CASSRDGLPYEQYF
TGTGCCAGCAGTAGGGACGGGCTCCCCTACGAGCAGTACTTC
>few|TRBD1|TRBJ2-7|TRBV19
CASTLGTGTHDEQYF
TGTGCCAGTACCTTAGGGACAGGCACTCACGACGAGCAGTACTTC
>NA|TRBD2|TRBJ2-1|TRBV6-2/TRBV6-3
CASSLKAGRNEQFF
TGTGCCAGCAGTTTAAAAGCGGGACGGAATGAGCAGTTCTTC
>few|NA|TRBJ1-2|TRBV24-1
CATSAIDSSGYTF
TGTGCCACCAGTGCCATCGACAGTTCTGGCTACACCTTC
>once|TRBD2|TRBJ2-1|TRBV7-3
CASSTSGRHEQFF
TGTGCCAGCAGTACTAGCGGGAGGCATGAGCAGTTCTTC
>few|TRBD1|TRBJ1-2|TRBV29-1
CSVEAGTGGYGYTF
TGCAGCGTTGAAGCCGGGACAGGGGGCTATGGCTACACCTTC
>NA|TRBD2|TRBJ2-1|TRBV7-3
CASTEGTSGSHNEQFF
TGTGCCAGCACCGAAGGGACTAGCGGGAGTCACAATGAGCAGTTCTTC
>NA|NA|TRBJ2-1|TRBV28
CASREGGGQFF
TGTGCCAGCAGGGAGGGAGGAGGGCAGTTCTTC
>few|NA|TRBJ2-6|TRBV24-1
CATSGHQRGASGANVLTF
TGTGCCACCAGTGGCCATCAACGCGGGGCCTCTGGGGCCAACGTCCTGACTTTC
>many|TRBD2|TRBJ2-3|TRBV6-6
CASSYALAGADTDTQYF
TGTGCCAGCAGTTACGCACTAGCGGGAGCCGACACAGATACGCAGTATTTT
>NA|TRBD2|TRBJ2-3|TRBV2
CASSGTSGRALDTQYF
TGTGCCAGCAGCGGGACTAGCGGGAGGGCCCTGGATACGCAGTATTTT
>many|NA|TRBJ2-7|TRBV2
CASSEVGSSYEQYF
TGTGCCAGCAGTGAAGTGGGGAGCTCCTACGAGCAGTACTTC
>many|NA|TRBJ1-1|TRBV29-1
CSVEDSGAMITEAFF
TGCAGCGTTGAAGATTCCGGAGCTATGATCACTGAAGCTTTCTTT
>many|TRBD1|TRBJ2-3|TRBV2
CASRTGTGMMQYF
TGTGCCAGCAGAACCGGGACAGGGATGATGCAGTATTTT
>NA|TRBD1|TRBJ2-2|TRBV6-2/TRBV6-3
CASRQGTNTGELFF
TGTGCCAGCCGACAGGGGACGAACACCGGGGAGCTGTTTTTT
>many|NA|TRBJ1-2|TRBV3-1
CASSQVDGYTF
TGTGCCAGCAGCCAAGTGGATGGCTACACCTTC
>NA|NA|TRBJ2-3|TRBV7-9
CASSLAQSTDTQYF
TGTGCCAGCAGCTTAGCGCAAAGCACAGATACGCAGTATTTT
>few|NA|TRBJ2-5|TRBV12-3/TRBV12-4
CASSFPSEKTQYF
TGTGCCAGCAGTTTTCCTAGCGAGAAGACCCAGTACTTC
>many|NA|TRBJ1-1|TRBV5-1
CASTLGVSTEAFF
TGCGCCAGCACCCTAGGGGTCTCCACTGAAGCTTTCTTT
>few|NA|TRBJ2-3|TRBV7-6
CASSPALVADTQYF
TGTGCCAGCAGCCCGGCCCTCGTTGCTGATACGCAGTATTTT
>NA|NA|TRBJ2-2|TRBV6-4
CASSAWLNTGELFF
TGTGCCAGCAGTGCTTGGTTGAACACCGGGGAGCTGTTTTTT
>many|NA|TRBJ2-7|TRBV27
CASSLVWQTSSYEQYF
TGTGCCAGCAGTTTAGTATGGCAGACGAGCTCCTACGAGCAGTACTTC
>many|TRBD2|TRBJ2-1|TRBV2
CASIFGWLAGGPDEQFF
TGTGCCAGCATCTTCGGGTGGCTAGCGGGAGGTCCCGATGAGCAGTTCTTC
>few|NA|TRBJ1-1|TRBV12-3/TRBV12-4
CASRDTKNTEAFF
TGTGCCAGCAGGGACACAAAGAACACTGAAGCTTTCTTT
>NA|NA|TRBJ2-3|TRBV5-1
CASSLVSHGKSTDTQYF
TGCGCCAGCAGCTTGGTCTCGCACGGGAAAAGCACAGATACGCAGTATTTT